The entry below describes one T cell receptor (beta chain). The sample is drawn from a study of shared clonotypes between healthy human individuals. This CDR3 has 14 residues. Germline V gene data show CDR1 as SNHLY and CDR2 as FYNNEI. V shed 3 bases, J shed 5 bases, and the junction held 4 bases outside the gene matches. Genomic DNA (from each subset) was split evenly across several immunoSEQ plates. Original handling: ImmunoSEQ supplied junction-only sequences lacking quality scores, so filtering was different. The protocol was immunoSEQ multiplex PCR, while the TCRdb copy is restricted to in-frame clones and leaves out a portion. D and trimming come from the DNA, and the V and J calls and clone size come from that table. The sample yields 1.6 million or so clones, just under 99% seen once. All donors were healthy HIV-negative adults lacking recent acute infections or vaccinations. A CD45RA-negative memory subset and a CD45RA+ naive subset were separated from the CD4+ cells.

The chain uses TRBV2 and TRBJ1-5; TRBD1 matches at 7 bases. The material sequenced was naive CD4+ T cells sorted from blood. Subset specified: CD45RA+ positively selected. The receptor was derived from a man in his thirties or forties in good health. In nucleotides, the CDR3 is TGTGCCAGCAGTGACAAGGACAGGTATCAGCCCCAGCATTTT. As protein: CASSDKDRYQPQHF.